This T cell receptor beta chain was sequenced in a study of shared clonotypes between healthy human individuals. In the study overall: Sampling drew on donors who were two women and a few men aged 18 to 49. Study findings and constraints: Blood was the only sampled material, and tissue repertoires likely differ.

Authors' data handling: There were no quality scores in the junction-only immunoSEQ sequences, so filtering differed. Clones were sequenced by immunoSEQ multiplex PCR, and TCRdb holds only the in-frame ones, with some missing. The V and J calls and clone size are taken from that table; D and trimming were inferred from the DNA. The top ten hold roughly 0.61% of the sample, which has 900,000 to 1,200,000 clones, about four fifths seen once. Remarks on this clone: The antigen remains undetermined.

The study drew all its donors from Caucasian adults living in Nashville, Tennessee. The CDR3 spans 17 residues. The V gene end was trimmed by 1 base and the J gene end by 5 bases; junction bases not matched to a gene: 10. The germline gives CDR1 SGHDT, CDR2 YYEEEE. Specimen: memory CD4+ T cells from PBMCs. Subset meaning: CD45RA-negative fraction. The rearrangement links TRBV5-6 to TRBJ2-3, with 10 bases identical to TRBD2. The clonotype comes from a man aged 18 to 35 in good health. Some clones in this sample may be carry-over from other donors' samples. The CDR3 sequence: CASSLTSGTARVDTQYF. In DNA form, the CDR3 reads TGTGCCAGCAGCTTGACTAGCGGGACCGCCCGAGTAGATACGCAGTATTTT.